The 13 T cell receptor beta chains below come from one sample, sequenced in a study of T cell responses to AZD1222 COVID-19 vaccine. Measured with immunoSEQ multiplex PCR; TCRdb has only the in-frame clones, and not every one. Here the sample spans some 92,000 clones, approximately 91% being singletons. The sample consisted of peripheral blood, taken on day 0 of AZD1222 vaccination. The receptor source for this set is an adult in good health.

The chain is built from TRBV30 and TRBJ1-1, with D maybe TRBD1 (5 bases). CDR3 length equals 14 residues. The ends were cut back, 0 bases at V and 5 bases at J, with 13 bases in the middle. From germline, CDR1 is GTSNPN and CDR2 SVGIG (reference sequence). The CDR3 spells CAWSVRGRGTEAFF. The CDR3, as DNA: TGTGCCTGGAGTGTACGGGGGAGAGGGACTGAAGCTTTCTTT.

CDR3 amino acids: CASSLGPPYEQYF. The DNA of the CDR3 is TGTGCCAGCAGCCTCGGGCCTCCCTACGAGCAGTACTTC. The rearrangement links TRBV28 to TRBJ2-7; D call uncertain. Deletions cut 6 bases from V and 2 bases from J, with 11 bases between. Germline V gene lookup returns CDR1 MDHEN and CDR2 SYDVKM. The CDR3 runs to 13 residues.

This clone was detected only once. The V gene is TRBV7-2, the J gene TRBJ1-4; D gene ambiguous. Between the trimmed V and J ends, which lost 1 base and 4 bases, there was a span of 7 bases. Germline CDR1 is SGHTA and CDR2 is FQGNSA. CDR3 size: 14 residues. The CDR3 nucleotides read TGTGCCAGCAGCTTAGGCCAGTATAATGAAAAACTGTTTTTT. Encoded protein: CASSLGQYNEKLFF. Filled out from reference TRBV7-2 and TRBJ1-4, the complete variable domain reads GAGVSQSPSNKVTEKGKDVELRCDPISGHTALYWYRQSLGQGLEFLIYFQGNSAPDKSGLPSDRFSAERTGGSVSTLTIQRTQQEDSAVYLCASSLGQYNEKLFFGSGTQLSVL.

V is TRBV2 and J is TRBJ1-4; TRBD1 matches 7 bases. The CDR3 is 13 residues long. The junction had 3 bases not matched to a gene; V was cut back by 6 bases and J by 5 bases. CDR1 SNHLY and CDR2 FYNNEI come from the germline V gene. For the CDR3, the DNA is TGTGCCAGCAGGCGGGACAGAAATGAAAAACTGTTTTTT. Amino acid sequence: CASRRDRNEKLFF.

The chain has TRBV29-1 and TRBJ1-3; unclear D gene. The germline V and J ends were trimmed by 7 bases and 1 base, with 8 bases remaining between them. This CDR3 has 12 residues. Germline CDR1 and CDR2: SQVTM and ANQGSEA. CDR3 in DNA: TGCAGCGGGGCAGGTTCTGGAAACACCATATATTTT. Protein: CSGAGSGNTIYF.

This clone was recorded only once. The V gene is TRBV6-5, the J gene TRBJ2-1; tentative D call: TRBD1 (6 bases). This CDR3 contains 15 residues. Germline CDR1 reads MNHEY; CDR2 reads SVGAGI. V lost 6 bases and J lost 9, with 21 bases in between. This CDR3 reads CASRVQGMISGEQFF. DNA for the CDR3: TGTGCCAGCAGGGTTCAGGGGATGATCTCCGGTGAGCAGTTCTTC.

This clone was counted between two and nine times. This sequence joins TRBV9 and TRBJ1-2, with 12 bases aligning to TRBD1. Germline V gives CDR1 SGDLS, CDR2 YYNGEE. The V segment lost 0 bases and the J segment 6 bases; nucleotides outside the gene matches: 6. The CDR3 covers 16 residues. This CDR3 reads CASSVEGTGGKNGYTF. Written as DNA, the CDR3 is TGTGCCAGCAGCGTAGAAGGGACAGGGGGCAAGAATGGCTACACCTTC.

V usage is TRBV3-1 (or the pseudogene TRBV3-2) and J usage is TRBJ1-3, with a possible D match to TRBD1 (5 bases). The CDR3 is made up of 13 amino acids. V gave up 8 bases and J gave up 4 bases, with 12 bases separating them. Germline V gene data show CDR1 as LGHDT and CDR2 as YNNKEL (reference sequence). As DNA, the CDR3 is TGTGCCAGCGCCAGGGATTCCGGAAACACCATATATTTT. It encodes CASARDSGNTIYF.

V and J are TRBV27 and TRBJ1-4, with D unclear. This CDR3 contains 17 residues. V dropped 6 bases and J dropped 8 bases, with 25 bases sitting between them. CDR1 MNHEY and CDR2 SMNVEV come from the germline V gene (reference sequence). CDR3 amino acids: CASRKNFGSSGKEKLFF. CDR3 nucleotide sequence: TGTGCCAGCAGAAAAAACTTCGGGAGTTCGGGGAAAGAAAAACTGTTTTTT.

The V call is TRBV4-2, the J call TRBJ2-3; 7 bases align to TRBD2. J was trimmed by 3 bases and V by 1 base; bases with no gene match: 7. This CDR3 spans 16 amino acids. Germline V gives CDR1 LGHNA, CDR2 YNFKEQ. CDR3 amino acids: CASSQGVGGRTDTQYF. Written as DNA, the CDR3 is TGTGCCAGCAGCCAAGGGGTTGGCGGGAGAACAGATACGCAGTATTTT.

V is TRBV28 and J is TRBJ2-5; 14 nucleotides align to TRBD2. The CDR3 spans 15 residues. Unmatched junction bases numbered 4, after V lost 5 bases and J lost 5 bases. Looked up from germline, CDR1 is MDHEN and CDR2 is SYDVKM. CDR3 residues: CASSRLAGGPETQYF. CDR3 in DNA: TGTGCCAGCAGTAGACTAGCGGGAGGGCCGGAGACCCAGTACTTC.

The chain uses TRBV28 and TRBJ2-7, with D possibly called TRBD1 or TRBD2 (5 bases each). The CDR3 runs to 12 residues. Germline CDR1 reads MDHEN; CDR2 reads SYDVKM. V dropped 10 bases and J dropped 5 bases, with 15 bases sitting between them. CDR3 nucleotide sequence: TGTGCCACCCAGAGGGGCAAGGACGAGCAGTACTTC. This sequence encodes CATQRGKDEQYF.

CDR3 protein: CASSPRDVRGQPQHF. CDR3 DNA sequence: TGTGCCAGCAGTCCTCGGGATGTAAGGGGTCAGCCCCAGCATTTT. The chain uses TRBV28 and TRBJ1-5; D is perhaps TRBD1 (5 bases). The CDR3 sequence is 15 residues long. V was shortened by 5 bases and J by 6 bases, with 17 bases between the two germline ends. Per the germline V gene, CDR1 is MDHEN and CDR2 is SYDVKM.